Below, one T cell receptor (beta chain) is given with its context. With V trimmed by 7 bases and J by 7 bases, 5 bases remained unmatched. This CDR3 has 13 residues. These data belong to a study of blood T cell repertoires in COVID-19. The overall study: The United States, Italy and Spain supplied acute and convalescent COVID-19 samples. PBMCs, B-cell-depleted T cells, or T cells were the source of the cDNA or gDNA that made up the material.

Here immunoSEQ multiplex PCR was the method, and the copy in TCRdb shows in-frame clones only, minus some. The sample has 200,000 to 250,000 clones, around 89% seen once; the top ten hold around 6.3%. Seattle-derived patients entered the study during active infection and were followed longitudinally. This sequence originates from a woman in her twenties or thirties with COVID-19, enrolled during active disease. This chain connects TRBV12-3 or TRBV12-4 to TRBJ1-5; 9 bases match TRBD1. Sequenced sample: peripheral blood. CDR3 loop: CASTGDRAQPQHF. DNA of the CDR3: TGTGCCAGCACTGGGGACAGGGCCCAGCCCCAGCATTTT.